Below, 27 T cell receptor beta chains from the same sample are listed, as sequenced in a study of T cell responses to AZD1222 COVID-19 vaccine. Repertoires were generated with immunoSEQ multiplex PCR, while TCRdb's copy carries only in-frame clones and drops some. The sample shows 120,000 or so clones, about 88% of them seen only once. The sample here was peripheral blood, taken on day 0 of AZD1222 vaccination. The receptors derive from an adult in good health.

The J gene is TRBJ1-5, the V gene TRBV5-1; D gene uncertain. The CDR3 loop spans 15 amino acids. Between the trimmed V and J ends, which lost 0 bases and 3 bases, there was a span of 10 bases. CDR1 and CDR2 (germline): SGHRS, YFSETQ. As DNA, the CDR3 is TGCGCCAGCAGCTTGGATCGGGGTCCCAATCAGCCCCAGCATTTT. Its translation: CASSLDRGPNQPQHF.

The table lists this clone with a count of one. This chain connects TRBV10-1 to TRBJ2-2; 15 bases match TRBD2. CDR3 length: 21 residues. The junction had 16 bases not matched to a gene; V was cut back by 2 bases and J by 6 bases. Germline V gene sequence: CDR1 WNHNN, CDR2 SYGVQD (reference sequence). The CDR3 loop reads CASSEGLGLAGGSSNAGELFF. The CDR3 coding sequence is TGCGCCAGCAGTGAGGGCCTCGGACTAGCGGGAGGGTCTAGTAACGCCGGGGAGCTGTTTTTT.

This rearrangement joins TRBV5-5 to TRBJ1-2; no clear D. Germline CDR1 is SGHKS and CDR2 is YYEKEE (reference sequence). The length of the CDR3 is 14 residues. V was cut by 0 bases and J by 2 bases, with 8 bases left in between. The CDR3, as DNA: TGTGCCAGCAGCTTGGACGGGTTAAACTATGGCTACACCTTC. This sequence encodes CASSLDGLNYGYTF. The full variable domain, with the rest looked up from reference TRBV5-5 and TRBJ1-2, is DAGVTQSPTHLIKTRGQQVTLRCSPISGHKSVSWYQQVLGQGPQFIFQYYEKEERGRGNFPDRFSARQFPNYSSELNVNALLLGDSALYLCASSLDGLNYGYTFGSGTRLTVV.

CDR3 residues: CASSEALGRVNYGYTF. DNA of the CDR3: TGTGCCAGCAGTGAAGCCCTGGGCAGAGTAAACTATGGCTACACCTTC. The rearrangement uses TRBV6-1 and TRBJ1-2; D gene uncertain. The CDR3 spans 16 residues. Trimming took off 0 bases at V and 2 bases at J, with 13 bases between the two ends. Germline assignment: CDR1 MNHNS and CDR2 SASEGT.

The gene calls are TRBV5-4 and TRBJ2-7; TRBD2 matches at 8 bases. V was clipped by 10 bases and J by 3 bases; unmatched bases: 3. In germline, CDR1 is SGHNT, CDR2 YYREEE (reference sequence). The CDR3 is 11 residues long. CDR3 loop: CAVAGNYEQYF. The CDR3 DNA sequence: TGTGCCGTAGCGGGGAACTACGAGCAGTACTTC.

This clone was seen just once. The rearrangement uses TRBV12-3 or TRBV12-4 and TRBJ2-7; 9 nucleotides agree with TRBD1. This CDR3 has 13 residues. V lost 6 bases to trimming and J lost 2 bases; unmatched junction nucleotides: 2. CDR3 DNA sequence: TGTGCCAGCAGGGGACAGGGTCCCTACGAGCAGTACTTC. Encoded protein: CASRGQGPYEQYF.

The chain is built from TRBV7-8 and TRBJ2-3; TRBD2 aligns across 10 bases. Germline lookup yields CDR1 SGHVS and CDR2 FQNEAQ. The V segment lost 5 bases and the J segment 0 bases; nucleotides outside the gene matches: 2. The CDR3 runs 15 residues. CDR3 protein: CASSLGLASTDTQYF. The CDR3 DNA is TGTGCCAGCAGCCTGGGACTAGCGAGCACAGATACGCAGTATTTT.

The chain couples TRBV5-8 to TRBJ2-7; perhaps TRBD1 as D (6 bases). The germline V gene encodes CDR1 SGHTS and CDR2 YDEGEE. Trimming removed 2 bases from V and 3 bases from J, with 21 bases in between. The CDR3 runs to 17 residues. The CDR3 coding sequence is TGTGCCAGCAGCTTACCAGAGATGGGGACACGCGGCTACGAGCAGTACTTC. Its protein product is CASSLPEMGTRGYEQYF.

This clone was seen just once. CDR3 sequence (DNA): TGTGCCAGTAGTCCGAGGACAGGGTACGGAAACACCATATATTTT. Its protein is CASSPRTGYGNTIYF. The rearrangement links TRBV19 to TRBJ1-3; 8 bases fit TRBD1. From germline, CDR1 is LNHDA and CDR2 SQIVND (reference sequence). J gave up 4 bases and V 5 bases, and 7 bases lay outside the gene matches. The CDR3 is made up of 15 amino acids.

The V and J genes are TRBV19 and TRBJ1-6; 7 bases align to TRBD1. The J segment lost 0 bases and the V segment lost 4 bases, leaving 3 bases of the junction unmatched. The CDR3 length is 16 residues. Germline CDR1 and CDR2: LNHDA and SQIVND (reference sequence). The CDR3 loop is CASSKWDSSYNSPLHF. DNA of the CDR3: TGTGCCAGTAGTAAATGGGACAGCTCCTATAATTCACCCCTCCACTTT. The full variable domain, rest sourced from reference TRBV19 and TRBJ1-6, is DGGITQSPKYLFRKEGQNVTLSCEQNLNHDAMYWYRQDPGQGLRLIYYSQIVNDFQKGDIAEGYSVSREKKESFPLTVTSAQKNPTAFYLCASSKWDSSYNSPLHFGNGTRLTVT.

The chain joins TRBV6-2 or TRBV6-3 to TRBJ1-1, with D possibly being TRBD1 (5 bases). CDR1 and CDR2 (germline): MNHEY, SVGEGT. Trimming pared 5 bases from V and 10 bases from J, leaving 14 bases between. The CDR3 is 12 amino acids. The CDR3 loop reads CASSPGAWTAFF. Here the CDR3 DNA reads TGTGCCAGCAGTCCCGGGGCCTGGACAGCTTTCTTT.

The chain links TRBV5-1 to TRBJ2-3, with D perhaps matching TRBD1 or TRBD2 (5 bases each). Germline-derived CDR1 and CDR2 are SGHRS and YFSETQ. Trimming removed 2 bases from V and 4 bases from J, with 11 bases in between. This CDR3 spans 14 amino acids. The CDR3 nucleotides read TGCGCCAGCAGCTTCCCTAGCAGGGCAGATACGCAGTATTTT. This translates into CASSFPSRADTQYF.

This chain uses TRBV3-1 (or the pseudogene TRBV3-2) with TRBJ2-4, with TRBD1 identical over 8 bases. From germline, CDR1 is LGHDT and CDR2 YNNKEL (reference sequence). The CDR3 consists of 13 residues. The ends lost 4 bases at V and 9 bases at J; junction bases unmatched: 5. The CDR3 protein is CASSLDRGSIQYF. The CDR3 nucleotides read TGTGCCAGCAGCCTAGACAGGGGCAGCATTCAGTACTTC.

This rearrangement joins TRBV27 to TRBJ2-1; 9 positions match TRBD1. V lost 8 bases and J lost 0; bases outside the gene matches: 5. CDR3 length equals 15 residues. The germline gives CDR1 MNHEY, CDR2 SMNVEV (reference sequence). CDR3 loop: CASQRDRDSYNEQFF. The CDR3 DNA reads TGTGCCAGCCAAAGGGACAGGGACTCCTACAATGAGCAGTTCTTC.

The chain couples TRBV6-5 to TRBJ2-7, with 15 bases identical to TRBD2. CDR1 and CDR2 from the germline V gene are MNHEY and SVGAGI. The CDR3 contains 14 residues. The V segment lost 9 bases and the J segment 4 bases; nucleotides outside the gene matches: 4. The CDR3 nucleotides read TGTGCCAGTCGGACTAGCGGGAGGGGATACGAGCAGTACTTC. Translating it yields CASRTSGRGYEQYF.

The chain joins TRBV7-8 to TRBJ2-5, with 7 bases lining up with TRBD2. The CDR3 covers 15 residues. Germline V gives CDR1 SGHVS, CDR2 FQNEAQ. The J segment lost 4 bases and the V segment lost 1 base, leaving 6 bases of the junction unmatched. The CDR3 nucleotides read TGTGCCAGCAGCTTAGGCCGCGGGAGAGGAGAGACCCAGTACTTC. Translated, it gives CASSLGRGRGETQYF.

This chain links TRBV10-1 with TRBJ2-3; TRBD1 aligns across 9 bases. The CDR3 loop spans 15 amino acids. In germline, CDR1 is WNHNN, CDR2 SYGVQD (reference sequence). J lost 2 bases, V lost 6 bases, and 6 bases had no gene match. In DNA form, the CDR3 reads TGCGCCAGCAGCTCCGGGACAGGGCCCACAGATACGCAGTATTTT. Encoded protein: CASSSGTGPTDTQYF.

This sequence joins TRBV7-2 and TRBJ2-2; 10 nucleotides match TRBD2. V trimming: 2 bases; J trimming: 1 base; junction bases outside the gene matches: 4. This CDR3 is built from 17 residues. Germline CDR1 and CDR2: SGHTA and FQGNSA. The CDR3 is CASSLQREGLNTGELFF. DNA of the CDR3: TGTGCCAGCAGCTTACAGCGGGAGGGCCTGAACACCGGGGAGCTGTTTTTT.

The genes are TRBV7-9 and TRBJ2-7, with D maybe TRBD1 (5 bases). Germline loops: CDR1 SEHNR, CDR2 FQNEAQ (reference sequence). There are 14 residues in the CDR3. Trimming removed 2 bases from V and 3 bases from J, with 11 bases in between. DNA for the CDR3: TGTGCCAGCAGCTTAACAGGAGAAAGCTACGAGCAGTACTTC. The encoded protein is CASSLTGESYEQYF.

The rearrangement joins TRBV27 to TRBJ2-4; the D gene is possibly TRBD2 (6 bases). This CDR3 region has 13 residues. Trimming took off 0 bases at V and 9 bases at J, with 9 bases between the two ends. The V gene's germline CDR1 is MNHEY and CDR2 SMNVEV (reference sequence). This CDR3 reads CASSLSGRGIQYF. DNA of the CDR3: TGTGCCAGCAGTTTATCGGGGCGGGGCATTCAGTACTTC.

The chain has TRBV7-2 and TRBJ1-2; unclear D gene. Germline loops: CDR1 SGHTA, CDR2 FQGNSA. V lost 2 bases, J lost 5 bases, and 9 bases lay in between. This CDR3 is 13 amino acids long. CDR3 loop: CASSLYRTYGYTF. The CDR3 nucleotides read TGTGCCAGCAGCTTATATAGGACTTATGGCTACACCTTC.

CDR3 amino acids: CASSLLRTGELFF. The CDR3 DNA follows: TGTGCCAGCAGCTTACTTCGCACCGGGGAGCTGTTTTTT. This chain connects TRBV7-8 to TRBJ2-2; D is undetermined. The CDR3 is 13 residues long. Germline V gene sequence: CDR1 SGHVS, CDR2 FQNEAQ. V dropped 2 bases and J dropped 4 bases, with 5 bases sitting between them.

The chain links TRBV10-3 to TRBJ1-3; D possibly corresponds to TRBD1 (5 bases). From germline, CDR1 is ENHRY and CDR2 SYGVKD. The CDR3 runs 16 residues. The ends were cut back, 0 bases at V and 4 bases at J, with 13 bases in the middle. CDR3 in amino acids: CAISESNGGAGNTIYF. CDR3 nucleotide sequence: TGTGCCATCAGTGAGTCGAACGGGGGAGCCGGAAACACCATATATTTT.

This chain connects TRBV19 to TRBJ1-5; D is unclear. Trimming pared 5 bases from V and 2 bases from J, leaving 13 bases between. This CDR3 is 15 amino acids long. In germline, CDR1 is LNHDA, CDR2 SQIVND (reference sequence). The CDR3 sequence: CASSLRDGGNQPQHF. DNA for the CDR3: TGTGCCAGTAGTCTGAGGGATGGGGGCAATCAGCCCCAGCATTTT.

The chain couples TRBV19 to TRBJ1-2, with D tentatively TRBD1 (5 bases). The CDR3 spans 15 residues. Trimming took 5 bases from V and 0 from J, leaving 13 bases between them. Germline lookup yields CDR1 LNHDA and CDR2 SQIVND (reference sequence). Written as DNA, the CDR3 is TGTGCCAGTAGTCCTCCCCGGGGGACTAACTATGGCTACACCTTC. Encoded protein: CASSPPRGTNYGYTF.

The CDR3 loop reads CASSAGTVHLYEQYF. DNA of the CDR3: TGTGCCAGCAGCGCCGGGACAGTCCACCTCTACGAGCAGTACTTC. V and J are TRBV11-2 and TRBJ2-7, with 7 bases aligning to TRBD1. With 5 bases clipped from V and 3 bases from J, the junction kept 10 bases outside the gene matches. The CDR3 has 15 amino acids. The germline V gene has CDR1 SGHAT and CDR2 FQNNGV.

J is TRBJ1-1 and V is TRBV6-5, with a possible D match to TRBD1 (5 bases). There are 15 residues in the CDR3. The germline V gene encodes CDR1 MNHEY and CDR2 SVGAGI. Trimming cost V 4 bases and J 6 bases, with 18 bases left between them. The CDR3: CASSFGGGVRAEAFF. DNA of the CDR3: TGTGCCAGCAGTTTCGGGGGAGGGGTACGGGCTGAAGCTTTCTTT.